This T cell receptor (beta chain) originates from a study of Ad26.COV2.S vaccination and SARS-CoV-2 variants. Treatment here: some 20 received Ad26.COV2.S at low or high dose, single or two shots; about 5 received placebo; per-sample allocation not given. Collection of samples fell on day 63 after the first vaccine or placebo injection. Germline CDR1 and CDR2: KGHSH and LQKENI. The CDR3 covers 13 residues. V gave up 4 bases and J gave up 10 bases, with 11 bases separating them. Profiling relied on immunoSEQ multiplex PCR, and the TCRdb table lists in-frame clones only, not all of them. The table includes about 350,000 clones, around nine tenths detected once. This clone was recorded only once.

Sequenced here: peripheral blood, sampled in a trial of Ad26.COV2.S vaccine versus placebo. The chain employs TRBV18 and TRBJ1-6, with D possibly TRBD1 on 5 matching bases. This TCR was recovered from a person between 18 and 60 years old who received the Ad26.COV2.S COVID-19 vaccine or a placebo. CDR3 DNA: TGTGCCAGCTCACGAGGGACGGTCTCACCCCTCCACTTT. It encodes CASSRGTVSPLHF.